A single sample gave rise to the 10 T cell receptor beta chains below, sequenced in a study of breast tumors, draining lymph nodes, adjacent tissues. TCRdb processed the multiplex PCR reads anew with MiXCR; each CDR3 protein has one entry. The sample consists of more than 20,000 distinct CDR3 sequences, 50% of them appearing once. Sequencing was performed on breast tumor tissue. Receptors were obtained from a female donor with breast cancer. Some clones in this sample may be carry-over from other donors' samples.

This clonotype was recorded many times. This may stem from a read error, because a much larger clone lies one nucleotide away. The rearrangement uses TRBV6-6 and TRBJ2-7, with 7 bases matching TRBD2. The CDR3 extends over 14 amino acids. The ends lost 6 bases at V and 3 bases at J; junction bases unmatched: 8. Germline values: CDR1 MNHNY, CDR2 SVGAGI (reference sequence). For the CDR3, the DNA is TGTGCCAGCAGGCGACTAGCCAGGAGCTACGAGCAGTACTTC. This translates into CASRRLARSYEQYF.

The chain couples TRBV10-3 to TRBJ2-3; TRBD2 matches 12 bases. The CDR3 is made up of 16 amino acids. V lost 6 bases to trimming and J lost 6 bases; unmatched junction nucleotides: 10. Germline V gene data show CDR1 as ENHRY and CDR2 as SYGVKD. In nucleotides, the CDR3 is TGTGCCATCAGAGGCTGGACTAGCGGGATGGGGGATACGCAGTATTTT. Translated: CAIRGWTSGMGDTQYF.

There are many counts of this clonotype. This chain joins TRBV2 and TRBJ2-3; tentatively, D is TRBD2 (5 bases). Germline values: CDR1 SNHLY, CDR2 FYNNEI. V was cut by 6 bases and J by 6 bases, with 19 bases left in between. This CDR3 region has 15 residues. The CDR3 DNA reads TGTGCCAGCAGGAAAGAACAGTCGGGGTGGGATACGCAGTATTTT. Amino acid sequence: CASRKEQSGWDTQYF.

A note on this clonotype: The conserved final phenylalanine or tryptophan is absent from the CDR3, which likely points to a read error. The chain uses TRBV14 and TRBJ2-1; D is unclear. This CDR3 is 13 amino acids long. Germline V gene lookup returns CDR1 SGHDN and CDR2 FVKESK. Trimming removed 5 bases from V and 4 bases from J, with 9 bases in between. CDR3 in amino acids: CASSTGPYNEQFS. The CDR3 DNA reads as TGTGCCAGCAGCACTGGACCGTACAATGAGCAGTTCTCC.

The chain joins TRBV20-1 to TRBJ1-2; D perhaps matches TRBD1 (5 bases). Germline V lookup: CDR1 DFQATT, CDR2 SNEGSKA (reference sequence). The CDR3 runs 13 residues. The V gene lost 1 base and the J gene lost 10 bases, with 16 bases spanning the gap. The DNA of the CDR3 is TGCAGTGCTAGAGCTTGGGCAGGAGGGGACTACACCTTC. The encoded protein is CSARAWAGGDYTF.

Remarks on this clonotype: The junction does not match germline at one end; this may be a read error. J is TRBJ1-5 and V is TRBV7-6; possibly TRBD1 for D (5 bases). The length of the CDR3 is 16 residues. The germline V gene encodes CDR1 SGHVS and CDR2 FNYEAQ. The CDR3 is CAGSLPGTASNQPQHF. Here the CDR3 DNA reads TGTGCCGGCAGCTTACCTGGGACGGCTAGCAATCAGCCCCAGCATTTT. Full variable domain (remainder filled in from reference TRBV7-6 and TRBJ1-5): GAGVSQSPRYKVTKRGQDVALRCDPISGHVSLYWYRQALGQGPEFLTYFNYEAQQDKSGLPNDRFSAERPEGSISTLTIQRTEQRDSAMYRCAGSLPGTASNQPQHFGDGTRLSIL.

The rearrangement links TRBV7-2 to TRBJ1-5; 7 bases agree with TRBD1. The CDR3 totals 15 residues. From germline, CDR1 is SGHTA and CDR2 FQGNSA. V dropped 8 bases and J dropped 5; count of bases not matched to a gene: 12. In nucleotides, the CDR3 is TGTGCCAGCGGCCCGGACAGGCGAGGCGATCAGCCCCAGCATTTT. It is translated as CASGPDRRGDQPQHF.

Comments on this clonotype: The CDR3 ends on some other residue instead of the conserved phenylalanine or tryptophan, so this is likely a read error. It is unclear where the CDR3 begins or ends on the DNA, so no DNA is shown, and the CDR3 is as TCRdb lists it. The chain links TRBV9 to TRBJ1-2; the table assigns TRBD1, which was not confirmed against the DNA. Both ends counted, the CDR3 spans 9 residues. Germline V gene data show CDR1 as SGDLS and CDR2 as YYNGEE. The CDR3 sequence: CASSVALRQ.

This clonotype was recorded once. This rearrangement joins TRBV7-2 to TRBJ2-3; 7 bases line up with TRBD2. The germline gives CDR1 SGHTA, CDR2 FQGNSA. The trim removed 4 bases at V and 1 base at J, leaving 5 bases unmatched. The CDR3 is 15 residues long. CDR3 bases: TGTGCCAGCAGCTCCTACCGGGGGGGCACAGATACGCAGTATTTT. As protein: CASSSYRGGTDTQYF. The full variable domain, rest sourced from reference TRBV7-2 and TRBJ2-3, is GAGVSQSPSNKVTEKGKDVELRCDPISGHTALYWYRQSLGQGLEFLIYFQGNSAPDKSGLPSDRFSAERTGGSVSTLTIQRTQQEDSAVYLCASSSYRGGTDTQYFGPGTRLTVL.

This clonotype has more than one count but fewer than ten. The chain uses TRBV7-9 and TRBJ1-5; a possible D gene is TRBD1 (6 bases). The CDR3 has 17 residues. CDR1 and CDR2 (germline): SEHNR, FQNEAQ (reference sequence). Trimming removed 2 bases at V and 1 base at J, with 15 bases between. The CDR3 sequence: CASSLSGGGVSNQPQHF. The CDR3, as DNA: TGTGCCAGCAGCTTAAGTGGGGGGGGCGTGAGCAATCAGCCCCAGCATTTT.